This T cell receptor beta chain was profiled in a study of blood T cell repertoires in COVID-19. V was clipped by 4 bases and J by 6 bases; unmatched bases: 5. The CDR3 runs to 14 residues. In germline, CDR1 is SGHRS, CDR2 YFSETQ. The assay was immunoSEQ multiplex PCR, and TCRdb's table has in-frame clones only and misses some. The sample includes 150,000 to 200,000 clones, around 84% seen only once; the top ten take roughly 18%. The sample was peripheral blood. The rearrangement uses TRBV5-1 and TRBJ1-1, with 11 bases that match TRBD1. This TCR was recovered from a woman older than 75 with acute or convalescent COVID-19. The CDR3 protein is CASSPGQGASEAFF. CDR3 bases: TGCGCCAGCAGCCCCGGACAGGGGGCATCTGAAGCTTTCTTT.